This T cell receptor (beta chain) was obtained from a study of spatial heterogeneity in lung cancer. As for the study in general: Within raw reads, each unique TCR and UMI combination appeared on average more than ten times.

V gave up 4 bases and J gave up 12 bases; unmatched junction bases: 4. The CDR3 sequence is 12 residues long. Judged by abundance, this clonotype is medium-sized. Its antigen is still unknown. Study-wide results and limits: Mutation tallies in tumors tracked expanded intratumoral alpha and beta TCR counts.

The library protocol tagged each TCR cDNA with a unique molecular identifier. One entry per CDR3 protein results from TCRdb running MiXCR on the 5' RACE reads. Counted here are 5,500 to 7,000 distinct CDR3 sequences, 15% to 20% occurring once; the ten biggest clones make up more than 12%. Sample time point: sample taken at primary tumor resection. The clonotype originates from a male donor with early-stage non-small cell lung cancer. The source material was lung tumor tissue, sampled at surgery. V is TRBV12-3 or TRBV12-4 and J is TRBJ2-1, with 9 bases identical to TRBD2. CDR3 coding DNA: TGTGCCAGCAGTTCTAGCGGGGCAGGGCAGTTCTTC. It translates to CASSSSGAGQFF.